This T cell receptor (beta chain) is drawn from a study of blood T cell repertoires in COVID-19. At the level of the study: Samples of COVID-19 (acute and convalescent) were obtained from the United States, Italy and Spain. T cells, B-cell-depleted T cells, or PBMCs provided the cDNA or gDNA that served as material.

In the authors' workflow: Nucleated cell counts were estimated from reference gene primer amplification. Method: immunoSEQ multiplex PCR; TCRdb's copy keeps in-frame clones and lacks some. V and J calls and clone size come straight from that table; D and trimming were deduced from the DNA. The table shows approximately 250,000 clones, with 85% occurring only once. Germline CDR1 reads PRHDT; CDR2 reads FYEKMQ (reference sequence). J was trimmed by 0 bases and V by 0 bases; bases with no gene match: 6. This CDR3 has 17 residues. The study drew participants aged about 18 to 95 years from about two dozen US areas.

The chain carries TRBV13 and TRBJ1-1, with 8 nucleotides matching TRBD1. The sequenced sample was PBMCs or T cells enriched from blood (not recorded which). The TCR was taken from a woman between 45 and 60 years old with acute COVID-19. This CDR3 reads CASSLGYRGILNTEAFF. CDR3 coding DNA: TGTGCCAGCAGCTTAGGGTACAGGGGGATCTTGAACACTGAAGCTTTCTTT.